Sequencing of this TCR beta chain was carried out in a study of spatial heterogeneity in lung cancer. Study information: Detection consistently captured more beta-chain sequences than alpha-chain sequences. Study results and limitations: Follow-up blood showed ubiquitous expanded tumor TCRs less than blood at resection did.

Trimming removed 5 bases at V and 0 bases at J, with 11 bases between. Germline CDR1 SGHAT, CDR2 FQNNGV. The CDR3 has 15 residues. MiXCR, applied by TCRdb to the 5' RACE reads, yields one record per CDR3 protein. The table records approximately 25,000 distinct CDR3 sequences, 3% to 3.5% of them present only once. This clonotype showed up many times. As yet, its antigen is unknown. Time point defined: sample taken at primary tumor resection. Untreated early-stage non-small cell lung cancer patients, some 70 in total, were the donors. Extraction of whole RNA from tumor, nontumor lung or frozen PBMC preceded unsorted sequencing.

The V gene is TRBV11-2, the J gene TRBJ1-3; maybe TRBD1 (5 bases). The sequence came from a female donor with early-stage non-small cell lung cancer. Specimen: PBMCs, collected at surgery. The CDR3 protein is CASSMGPVSGNTIYF. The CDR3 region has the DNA TGTGCCAGCAGCATGGGACCGGTCTCTGGAAACACCATATATTTT.